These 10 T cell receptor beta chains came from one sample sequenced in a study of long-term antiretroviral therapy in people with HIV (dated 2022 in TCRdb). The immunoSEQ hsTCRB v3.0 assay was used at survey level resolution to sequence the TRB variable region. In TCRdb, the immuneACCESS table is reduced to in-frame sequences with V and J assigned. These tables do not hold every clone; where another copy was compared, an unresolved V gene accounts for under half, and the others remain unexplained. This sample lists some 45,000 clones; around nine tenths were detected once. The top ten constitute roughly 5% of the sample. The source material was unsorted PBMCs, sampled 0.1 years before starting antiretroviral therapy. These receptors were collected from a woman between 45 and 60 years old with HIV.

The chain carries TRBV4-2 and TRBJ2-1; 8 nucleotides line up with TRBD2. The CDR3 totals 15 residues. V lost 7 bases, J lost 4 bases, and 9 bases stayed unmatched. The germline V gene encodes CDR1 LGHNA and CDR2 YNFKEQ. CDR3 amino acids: CASMRGAGEYNEQFF. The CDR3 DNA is TGTGCCAGCATGAGGGGAGCGGGGGAGTACAATGAGCAGTTCTTC.

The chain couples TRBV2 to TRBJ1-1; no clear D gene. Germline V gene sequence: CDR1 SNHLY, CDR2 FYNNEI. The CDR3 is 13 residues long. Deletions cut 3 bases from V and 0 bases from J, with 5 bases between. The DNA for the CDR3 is TGTGCCAGCAGTGAGAGCCTGAACACTGAAGCTTTCTTT. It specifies CASSESLNTEAFF. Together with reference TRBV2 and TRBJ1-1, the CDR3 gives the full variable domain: EPEVTQTPSHQVTQMGQEVILRCVPISNHLYFYWYRQILGQKVEFLVSFYNNEISEKSEIFDDQFSVERPDGSNFTLKIRSTKLEDSAMYFCASSESLNTEAFFGQGTRLTVV.

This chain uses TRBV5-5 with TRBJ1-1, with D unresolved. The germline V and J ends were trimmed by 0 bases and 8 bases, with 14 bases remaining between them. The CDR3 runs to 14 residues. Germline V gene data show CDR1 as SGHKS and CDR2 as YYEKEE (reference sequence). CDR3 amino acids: CASSLGQVLGEAFF. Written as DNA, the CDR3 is TGTGCCAGCAGCTTGGGGCAGGTTTTAGGGGAAGCTTTCTTT.

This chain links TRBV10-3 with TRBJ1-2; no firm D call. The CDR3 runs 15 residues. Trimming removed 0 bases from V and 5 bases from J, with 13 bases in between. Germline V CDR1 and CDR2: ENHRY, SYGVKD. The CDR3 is CAISESHIPKYGYTF. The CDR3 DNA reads TGTGCCATCAGTGAGTCCCACATTCCCAAATATGGCTACACCTTC.

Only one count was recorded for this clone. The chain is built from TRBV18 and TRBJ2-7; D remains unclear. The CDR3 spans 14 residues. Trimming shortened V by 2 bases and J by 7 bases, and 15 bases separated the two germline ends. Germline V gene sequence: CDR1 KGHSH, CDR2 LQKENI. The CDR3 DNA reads TGTGCCAGCTCACCAAGGGATCGTATCTTTGAGCAGTACTTC. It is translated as CASSPRDRIFEQYF.

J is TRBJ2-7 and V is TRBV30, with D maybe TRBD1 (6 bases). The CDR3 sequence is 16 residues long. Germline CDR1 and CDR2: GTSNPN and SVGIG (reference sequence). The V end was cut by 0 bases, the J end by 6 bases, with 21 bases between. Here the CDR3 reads CAWSVIGGTRSVEQYF. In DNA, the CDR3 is TGTGCCTGGAGTGTAATCGGTGGGACAAGGTCTGTCGAGCAGTACTTC.

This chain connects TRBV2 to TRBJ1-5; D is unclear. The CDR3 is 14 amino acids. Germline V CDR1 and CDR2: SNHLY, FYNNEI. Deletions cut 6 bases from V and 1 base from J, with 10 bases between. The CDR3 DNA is TGTGCCAGCAGGGATGGGTTAAGCAATCAGCCCCAGCATTTT. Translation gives CASRDGLSNQPQHF.

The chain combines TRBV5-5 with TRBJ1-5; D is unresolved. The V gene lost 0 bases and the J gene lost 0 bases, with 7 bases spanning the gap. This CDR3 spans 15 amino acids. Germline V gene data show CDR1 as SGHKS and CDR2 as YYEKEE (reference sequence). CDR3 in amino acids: CASSLGLYSNQPQHF. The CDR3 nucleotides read TGTGCCAGCAGCTTGGGATTATATAGCAATCAGCCCCAGCATTTT.

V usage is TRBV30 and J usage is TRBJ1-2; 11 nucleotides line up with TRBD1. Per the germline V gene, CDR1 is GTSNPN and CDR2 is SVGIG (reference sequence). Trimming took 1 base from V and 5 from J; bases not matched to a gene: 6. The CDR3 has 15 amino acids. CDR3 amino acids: CAWSGTGGAVYGYTF. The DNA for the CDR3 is TGTGCCTGGAGTGGGACAGGGGGCGCGGTATATGGCTACACCTTC.

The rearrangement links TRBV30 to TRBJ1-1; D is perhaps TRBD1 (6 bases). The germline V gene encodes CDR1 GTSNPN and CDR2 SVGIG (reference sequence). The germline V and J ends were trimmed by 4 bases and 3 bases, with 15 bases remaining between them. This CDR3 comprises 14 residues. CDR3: CAWTEGTGYTEAFF. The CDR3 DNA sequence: TGTGCCTGGACCGAAGGAACAGGGTACACTGAAGCTTTCTTT.